The clone carrying this T cell receptor beta chain was detected a few times. Its specificity is unknown. The data were taken from a study of T cell repertoires in cytomegalovirus infection. Study information: Evidence of both CMV infection and a matching HLA type came from public TCR beta signatures.

TCRdb called the reads again in MiXCR, with one record for every CDR3 protein. The sample lists some 590,000 distinct CDR3 sequences; almost 40% were seen once. The germline gives CDR1 SGHTA, CDR2 FQGNSA. The CDR3 spans 11 residues. V lost 4 bases and J 12 bases, leaving 10 bases between the germline ends. The chain employs TRBV7-2 and TRBJ2-1; no firm D call. Sequences were derived from cultured PBMCs, sampled from culture after CMV antigen stimulation. This clonotype originated in a human donor in good health (CMV status not recorded). Some clones in this sample may be carry-over from other donors' samples. The CDR3 DNA reads TGTGCCAGCAGCTCGGCCCTCACGCAGTTCTTC. This translates into CASSSALTQFF.